The clone carrying this TCR beta chain has a count of ten or more. Its antigen is unidentified. Investigators profiled TCR beta VDJ and CDR3 from genomic DNA template. TCRdb re-analysed the reads in MiXCR, keeping a single row per CDR3 protein. The sample has fewer than 200,000 distinct CDR3 sequences; approximately 52% are singletons. This entry belongs to a study of CD8+CD57+ T cells in acquired aplastic anemia. Study-wide context: Isolated CD4+ and CD8+ cells, once sorted, yielded DNA averaging roughly 3 ug. Regarding the study as a whole: Patients and controls turned out to have approximately 29 CD8+ CDR3 sequences in common. CD8+ Simpson's diversity did not differ significantly between patients and controls.

Previously, flow cytometry had revealed CD8+CD57+ cell expansion in the patients chosen for sequencing. The source of this sequence is a human donor with aplastic anemia. The sequenced sample was sorted CD4+, CD8+, or CD8+CD57+ T cells (not recorded which) from PBMCs.

This CDR3 is CSARRGTRTSQETQYF. Here the CDR3 DNA reads TGCAGTGCTAGAAGAGGCACGAGGACGTCACAAGAGACCCAGTACTTC. J is TRBJ2-5 and V is TRBV20-1, with D uncertain. The CDR3 totals 16 residues. Germline V CDR1 and CDR2: DFQATT, SNEGSKA (reference sequence). Trimming pared 2 bases from V and 2 bases from J, leaving 18 bases between.